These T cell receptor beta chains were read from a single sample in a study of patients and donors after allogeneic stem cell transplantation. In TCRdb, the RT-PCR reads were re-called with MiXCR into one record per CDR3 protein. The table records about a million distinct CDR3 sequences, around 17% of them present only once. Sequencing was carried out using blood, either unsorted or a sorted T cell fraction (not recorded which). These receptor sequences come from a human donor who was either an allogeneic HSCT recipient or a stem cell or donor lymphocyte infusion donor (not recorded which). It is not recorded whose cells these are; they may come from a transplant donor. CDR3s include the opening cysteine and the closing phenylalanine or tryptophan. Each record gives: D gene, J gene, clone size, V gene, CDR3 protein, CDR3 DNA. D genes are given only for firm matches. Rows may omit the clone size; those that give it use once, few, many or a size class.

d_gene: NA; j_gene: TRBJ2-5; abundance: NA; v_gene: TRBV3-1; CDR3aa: CASSQNGETQYF; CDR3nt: TGTGCCAGCAGCCAAAACGGAGAGACCCAGTACTTC
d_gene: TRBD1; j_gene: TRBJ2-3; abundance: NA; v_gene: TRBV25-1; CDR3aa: CASRDDREVDTQYF; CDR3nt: TGTGCCAGCAGGGACGACAGGGAAGTAGATACGCAGTATTTT
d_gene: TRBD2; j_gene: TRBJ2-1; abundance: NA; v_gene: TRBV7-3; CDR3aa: CASSFGGREGSNEQFF; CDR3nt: TGTGCCAGCAGCTTCGGTGGGCGGGAGGGCAGCAATGAGCAGTTCTTC
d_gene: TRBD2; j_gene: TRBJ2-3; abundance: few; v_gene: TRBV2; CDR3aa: CASSETSGGVDTQYF; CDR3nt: TGTGCCAGCAGTGAGACTAGCGGGGGGGTAGATACGCAGTATTTT
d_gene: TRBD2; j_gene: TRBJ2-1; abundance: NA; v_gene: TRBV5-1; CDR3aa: CASAEGLAGKGHEQFF; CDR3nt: TGCGCCAGTGCGGAGGGACTAGCGGGAAAGGGGCATGAGCAGTTCTTC
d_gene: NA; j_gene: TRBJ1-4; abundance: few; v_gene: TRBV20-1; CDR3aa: CSAYRSWNEKLFF; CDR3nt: TGCAGTGCATACAGGAGCTGGAATGAAAAACTGTTTTTT
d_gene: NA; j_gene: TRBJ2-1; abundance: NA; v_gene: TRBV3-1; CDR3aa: CASSHTAGPYNEQFF; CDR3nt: TGTGCCAGCAGCCATACGGCGGGGCCCTACAATGAGCAGTTCTTC
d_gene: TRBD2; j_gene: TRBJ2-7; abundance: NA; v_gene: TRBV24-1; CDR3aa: CATSESSGSYEQYF; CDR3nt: TGTGCCACCAGTGAGTCTAGCGGATCCTACGAGCAGTACTTC
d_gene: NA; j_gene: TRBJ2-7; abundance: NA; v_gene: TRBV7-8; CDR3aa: CASSPQYEQYF; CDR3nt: TGTGCCAGCAGCCCACAATACGAGCAGTACTTC
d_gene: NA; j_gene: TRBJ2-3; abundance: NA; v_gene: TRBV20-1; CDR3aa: CSARDTLRGRADTQYF; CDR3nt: TGCAGTGCTAGAGATACCCTCCGGGGCCGCGCAGATACGCAGTATTTT
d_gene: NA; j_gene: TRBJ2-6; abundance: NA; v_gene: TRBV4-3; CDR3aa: CASSQGAGAYVLTF; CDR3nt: TGCGCCAGCAGCCAGGGAGCTGGGGCCTACGTCCTGACTTTC
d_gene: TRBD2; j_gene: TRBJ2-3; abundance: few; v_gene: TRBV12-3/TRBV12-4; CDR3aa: CASSFGLAGRASTDTQYF; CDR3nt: TGTGCCAGCAGTTTCGGGCTAGCGGGACGTGCTAGCACAGATACGCAGTATTTT
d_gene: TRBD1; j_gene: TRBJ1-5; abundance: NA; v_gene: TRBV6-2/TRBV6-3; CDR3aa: CASSYGDRAGQPQHF; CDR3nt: TGTGCCAGCAGTTACGGTGACAGGGCCGGTCAGCCCCAGCATTTT
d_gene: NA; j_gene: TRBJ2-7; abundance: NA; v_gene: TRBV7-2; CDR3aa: CASSLERGEQYF; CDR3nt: TGTGCCAGCAGCTTAGAGAGGGGGGAGCAGTACTTC
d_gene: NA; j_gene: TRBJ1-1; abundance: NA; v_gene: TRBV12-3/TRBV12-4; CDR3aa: CASSSTSFNTEAFF; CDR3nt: TGTGCCAGCAGTTCGACCTCGTTCAACACTGAAGCTTTCTTT
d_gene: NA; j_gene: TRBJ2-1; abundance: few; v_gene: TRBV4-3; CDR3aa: CASSPGIGVGEQFF; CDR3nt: TGCGCCAGCAGCCCGGGGATCGGAGTAGGGGAGCAGTTCTTC
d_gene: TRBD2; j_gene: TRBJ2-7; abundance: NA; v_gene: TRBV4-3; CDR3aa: CASSQDLSRGGEQYF; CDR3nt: TGCGCCAGCAGCCAAGATCTATCTCGGGGGGGCGAGCAGTACTTC
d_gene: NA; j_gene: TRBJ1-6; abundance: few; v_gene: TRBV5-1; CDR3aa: CASSLEQANSPLHF; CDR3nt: TGCGCCAGCAGCTTGGAACAGGCCAATTCACCCCTCCACTTT
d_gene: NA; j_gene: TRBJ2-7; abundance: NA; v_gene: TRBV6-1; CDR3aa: CASSRTGTSYEQYF; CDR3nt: TGTGCCAGCAGTCGAACAGGAACATCCTACGAGCAGTACTTC
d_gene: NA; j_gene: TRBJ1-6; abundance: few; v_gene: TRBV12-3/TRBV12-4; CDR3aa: CASSLPSSPLHF; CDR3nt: TGTGCCAGCAGTTTGCCCTCTTCACCCCTCCACTTT
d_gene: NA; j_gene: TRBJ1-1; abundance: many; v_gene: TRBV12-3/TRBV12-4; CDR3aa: CASTDPRNTEAFF; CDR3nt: TGTGCCAGCACCGATCCAAGAAACACTGAAGCTTTCTTT
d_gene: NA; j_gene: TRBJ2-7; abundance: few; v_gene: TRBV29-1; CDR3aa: CSVEKGTVGYEQYF; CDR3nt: TGCAGCGTTGAGAAGGGGACGGTAGGCTACGAGCAGTACTTC
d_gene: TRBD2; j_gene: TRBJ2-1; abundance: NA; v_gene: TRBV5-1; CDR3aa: CASSLGVTSGRNEQFF; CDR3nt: TGCGCCAGCAGCTTGGGAGTGACTAGCGGGAGAAATGAGCAGTTCTTC
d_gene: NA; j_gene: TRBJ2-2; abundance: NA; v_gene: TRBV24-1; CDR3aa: CATSPPHTNTGELFF; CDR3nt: TGTGCCACCAGTCCCCCTCATACGAACACCGGGGAGCTGTTTTTT
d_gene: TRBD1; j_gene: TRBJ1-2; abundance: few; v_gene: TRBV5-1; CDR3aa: CASSFSRAGGIHGYTF; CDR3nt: TGCGCCAGCAGCTTTTCCCGGGCAGGGGGCATCCATGGCTACACCTTC
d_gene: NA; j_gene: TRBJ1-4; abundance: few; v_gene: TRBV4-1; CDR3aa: CASSQLRLEKLFF; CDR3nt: TGCGCCAGCAGCCAACTTCGCCTGGAAAAACTGTTTTTT
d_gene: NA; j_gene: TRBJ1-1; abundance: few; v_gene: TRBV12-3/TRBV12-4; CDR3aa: CASSFRVRAEAFF; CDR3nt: TGTGCCAGCAGTTTCAGGGTCAGGGCTGAAGCTTTCTTT
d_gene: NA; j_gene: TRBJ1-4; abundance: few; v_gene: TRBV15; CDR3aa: CATSTIGGSGGKLFF; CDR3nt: TGTGCCACCAGCACCATAGGGGGAAGTGGTGGAAAACTGTTTTTT
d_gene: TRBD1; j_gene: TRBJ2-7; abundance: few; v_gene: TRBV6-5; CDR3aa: CASSYAGTGITYEQYF; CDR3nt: TGTGCCAGCAGTTACGCTGGGACAGGAATAACCTACGAGCAGTACTTC
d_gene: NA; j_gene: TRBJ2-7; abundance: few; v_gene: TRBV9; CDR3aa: CASSPRVGGYEQYF; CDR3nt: TGTGCCAGCAGCCCCCGGGTGGGAGGCTACGAGCAGTACTTC
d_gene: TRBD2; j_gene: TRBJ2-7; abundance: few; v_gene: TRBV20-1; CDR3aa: CSASMTSGTYEQYF; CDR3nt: TGCAGTGCTTCTATGACTAGCGGGACCTACGAGCAGTACTTC
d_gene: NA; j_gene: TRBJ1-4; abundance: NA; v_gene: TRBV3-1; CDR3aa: CASSQDGGLFF; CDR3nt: TGTGCCAGCAGCCAAGATGGAGGGCTGTTTTTT
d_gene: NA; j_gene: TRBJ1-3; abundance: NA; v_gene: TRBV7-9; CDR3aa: CASSLVRGSSGNTIYF; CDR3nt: TGTGCCAGCAGCTTAGTTCGCGGGAGCTCTGGAAACACCATATATTTT
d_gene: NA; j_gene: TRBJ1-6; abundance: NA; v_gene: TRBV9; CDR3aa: CASSPGGSYNSPLHF; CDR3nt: TGTGCCAGCAGCCCGGGGGGTTCCTATAATTCACCCCTCCACTTT
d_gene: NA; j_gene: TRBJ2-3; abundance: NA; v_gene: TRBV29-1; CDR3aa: CSVAGGSSTDTQYF; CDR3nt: TGCAGCGTCGCAGGGGGGTCTAGCACAGATACGCAGTATTTT
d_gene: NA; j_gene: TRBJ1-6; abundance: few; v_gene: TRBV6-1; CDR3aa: CASSHSSGQSSYNSPLHF; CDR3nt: TGTGCCAGCAGCCATTCCTCTGGACAGAGCTCCTATAATTCACCCCTCCACTTT
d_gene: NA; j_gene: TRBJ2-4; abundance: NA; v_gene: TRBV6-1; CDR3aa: CASSGPGTRQGEKAKNIQYF; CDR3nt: TGTGCCAGCAGTGGTCCAGGCACGCGGCAGGGCGAGAAGGCCAAAAACATTCAGTACTTC
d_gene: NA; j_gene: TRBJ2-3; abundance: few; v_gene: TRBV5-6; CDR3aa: CASSLVYGPDTQYF; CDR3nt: TGTGCCAGCAGCTTGGTATACGGGCCAGATACGCAGTATTTT